This is a list of T cell receptor beta chains from one sample in a study of beta chain features in type 1 diabetes. Profiling relied on immunoSEQ multiplex PCR, and the TCRdb table lists in-frame clones only, not all of them. This table holds 300,000 to 400,000 clones, approximately 12% found once. Specimen: naive CD4+ T cells from blood. These receptors originate from a young man in good health. Each CDR3 is given with its conserved first and last residue. A D gene is named only where the DNA matches it firmly. Only part of the rows carry a size: once, few, many, or a class if the clone is expanded.

v_gene: TRBV28; j_gene: TRBJ2-7; abundance: .; d_gene: TRBD2; CDR3nt: TGTGCCAGCAGACCGCAAGGGACTAGCCTTACCTACGAGCAGTACTTC; CDR3aa: CASRPQGTSLTYEQYF
v_gene: TRBV5-1; j_gene: TRBJ1-6; abundance: .; d_gene: TRBD1; CDR3nt: TGCGCCAGCGGGCAGCCGGGACAGAATTCACCCCTCCACTTT; CDR3aa: CASGQPGQNSPLHF
v_gene: TRBV4-3; j_gene: TRBJ1-3; abundance: few; d_gene: .; CDR3nt: TGCGCCAGCAGCCAAGAGGCCAGCTCTGGAAACACCATATATTTT; CDR3aa: CASSQEASSGNTIYF
v_gene: TRBV6-5; j_gene: TRBJ1-1; abundance: few; d_gene: .; CDR3nt: TGTGCCAGCAGGCTGGGTACGGGATTGAACACTGAAGCTTTCTTT; CDR3aa: CASRLGTGLNTEAFF
v_gene: TRBV6-5; j_gene: TRBJ2-3; abundance: few; d_gene: .; CDR3nt: TGTGCCAGCAGTTACTCGGGCGGGCTCGTCGATACGCAGTATTTT; CDR3aa: CASSYSGGLVDTQYF
v_gene: TRBV11-3; j_gene: TRBJ2-1; abundance: .; d_gene: TRBD2; CDR3nt: TGTGCCAGCAGCTTAGATAGTGCGGGGGGGGGCACTGAGCAGTTCTTC; CDR3aa: CASSLDSAGGGTEQFF
v_gene: TRBV5-1; j_gene: TRBJ2-7; abundance: few; d_gene: .; CDR3nt: TGCGCCAGCAGCTTGGTGGCGGTGTCTAGCCTTGCCTACGAGCAGTACTTC; CDR3aa: CASSLVAVSSLAYEQYF
v_gene: TRBV7-9; j_gene: TRBJ2-6; abundance: .; d_gene: TRBD1; CDR3nt: TGTGCCAGCACCCGACAGGGCTCTGGGGCCAACGTCCTGACTTTC; CDR3aa: CASTRQGSGANVLTF
v_gene: TRBV4-2; j_gene: TRBJ1-1; abundance: few; d_gene: .; CDR3nt: TGTGCCAGCAGCGAACAGGGAGGGGGCACTGAAGCTTTCTTT; CDR3aa: CASSEQGGGTEAFF
v_gene: TRBV7-2; j_gene: TRBJ2-7; abundance: few; d_gene: .; CDR3nt: TGTGCCAGCAGCTTAGAAGGGCTTGCCAGGGCCTACGAGCAGTACTTC; CDR3aa: CASSLEGLARAYEQYF
v_gene: TRBV9; j_gene: TRBJ2-1; abundance: .; d_gene: .; CDR3nt: TGTGCCAGCAGCGTAGCCCCAACTCTGAACAATGAGCAGTTCTTC; CDR3aa: CASSVAPTLNNEQFF
v_gene: TRBV11-2; j_gene: TRBJ1-1; abundance: .; d_gene: TRBD1; CDR3nt: TGTGCCAGCAGCTTAGGCCGGACAGGGTTGCCTGAAGCTTTCTTT; CDR3aa: CASSLGRTGLPEAFF
v_gene: TRBV11-2; j_gene: TRBJ1-2; abundance: .; d_gene: TRBD1; CDR3nt: TGTGCCAGCAGCTCGATCCAGACAGGGGACTATGGCTACACCTTC; CDR3aa: CASSSIQTGDYGYTF
v_gene: TRBV7-2; j_gene: TRBJ2-5; abundance: few; d_gene: TRBD2; CDR3nt: TGTGCCAGCAGCTCACGACTAGCGGAAGAGACCCAGTACTTC; CDR3aa: CASSSRLAEETQYF
v_gene: TRBV28; j_gene: TRBJ2-3; abundance: .; d_gene: TRBD1; CDR3nt: TGTGCCAGCAGTTCGGGACAGCAAAATACGCAGTATTTT; CDR3aa: CASSSGQQNTQYF
v_gene: TRBV6-5; j_gene: TRBJ1-1; abundance: .; d_gene: TRBD1; CDR3nt: TGTGCCAGCAGTTCCGGGACAGGGAACACTGAAGCTTTCTTT; CDR3aa: CASSSGTGNTEAFF
v_gene: TRBV7-7; j_gene: TRBJ2-7; abundance: once; d_gene: .; CDR3nt: TGTGCTAGCAGCTTGATGTGGGGGGAAGCCTACGAGCAGTACTTC; CDR3aa: CASSLMWGEAYEQYF
v_gene: TRBV7-9; j_gene: TRBJ2-3; abundance: .; d_gene: TRBD1; CDR3nt: TGTGCCAGCAGCTTAGCCAGACAGGGGACAACAGATACGCAGTATTTT; CDR3aa: CASSLARQGTTDTQYF
v_gene: TRBV7-9; j_gene: TRBJ1-1; abundance: few; d_gene: .; CDR3nt: TGTGCCAGCAGCTTAATAAGCCCAGGGGACACTGAAGCTTTCTTT; CDR3aa: CASSLISPGDTEAFF
v_gene: TRBV11-2; j_gene: TRBJ2-5; abundance: few; d_gene: .; CDR3nt: TGTGCCAGCAGCTTCGGACTACCCCAAGAGACCCAGTACTTC; CDR3aa: CASSFGLPQETQYF
v_gene: TRBV29-1; j_gene: TRBJ2-1; abundance: .; d_gene: TRBD2; CDR3nt: TGCAGCGGCCAACTAGCGGGAGGCTACAATGAGCAGTTCTTC; CDR3aa: CSGQLAGGYNEQFF
v_gene: TRBV10-3; j_gene: TRBJ2-3; abundance: .; d_gene: TRBD2; CDR3nt: TGTGCCATCAAGGGACTAGGGAGCCAAGATACGCAGTATTTT; CDR3aa: CAIKGLGSQDTQYF
v_gene: TRBV10-3; j_gene: TRBJ2-7; abundance: .; d_gene: TRBD2; CDR3nt: TGTGCCAGCGAACAAAGCGGGAGCTCCTACGAGCAGTACTTC; CDR3aa: CASEQSGSSYEQYF
v_gene: TRBV11-2; j_gene: TRBJ2-5; abundance: .; d_gene: TRBD1; CDR3nt: TGTGCCAGCAGCTTAGGCAACAGGGGGACCCAGTACTTC; CDR3aa: CASSLGNRGTQYF
v_gene: TRBV7-2; j_gene: TRBJ2-5; abundance: .; d_gene: .; CDR3nt: TGTGCCAGCAGCTTAATGCCTGGGAGCGCAATTAGGGAGACCCAGTACTTC; CDR3aa: CASSLMPGSAIRETQYF
v_gene: TRBV7-2; j_gene: TRBJ2-3; abundance: .; d_gene: TRBD1; CDR3nt: TGTGCCAGCAGAACAGGGGGCGCAGATACGCAGTATTTT; CDR3aa: CASRTGGADTQYF
v_gene: TRBV7-3; j_gene: TRBJ2-1; abundance: few; d_gene: .; CDR3nt: TGTGCCAGCAGCCCCCAGGGGACGGAGCAGTTCTTC; CDR3aa: CASSPQGTEQFF
v_gene: TRBV19; j_gene: TRBJ1-5; abundance: .; d_gene: .; CDR3nt: TGTGCCAGTAGTCCAGGAGGGTCCAATCAGCCCCAGCATTTT; CDR3aa: CASSPGGSNQPQHF
v_gene: TRBV4-3; j_gene: TRBJ2-1; abundance: .; d_gene: .; CDR3nt: TGCGCCAGCAGCCAAGCCGGGGGAGCGAGTCCCTACAATGAGCAGTTCTTC; CDR3aa: CASSQAGGASPYNEQFF
v_gene: TRBV11-2; j_gene: TRBJ2-7; abundance: few; d_gene: TRBD1; CDR3nt: TGTGCCAGCAGCAGAACGACAGGGTCAAGCCCCTACGAGCAGTACTTC; CDR3aa: CASSRTTGSSPYEQYF
v_gene: TRBV9; j_gene: TRBJ2-5; abundance: few; d_gene: .; CDR3nt: TGTGCCAGCAGCGGCCTTGGGGGGGGCCGGGAGACCCAGTACTTC; CDR3aa: CASSGLGGGRETQYF